These 15 T cell receptor beta chains were all obtained from the same sample, sequenced in a study of shared clonotypes between healthy human individuals. Terminally differentiated effector memory CD45RA+ cells were excluded by CCR7 positive selection of CD45RO-negative cells. The protocol was immunoSEQ multiplex PCR, while the TCRdb copy is restricted to in-frame clones and leaves out a portion. In the table there are millions of clones, about 93% of which are singletons. The specimen sequenced was naive CD8+ T cells from PBMCs. The receptors were gathered from a man between 18 and 35 years old in good health. Some clones in this sample may be carry-over from other donors' samples.

The J gene is TRBJ2-3, the V gene TRBV27; 15 bases match TRBD2. The CDR3 is 16 amino acids. CDR1 is MNHEY, CDR2 SMNVEV, per germline (reference sequence). V shed 6 bases and J 10 bases; nucleotides not matched to a gene: 11. DNA of the CDR3: TGTGCCAGCAGATCCGGGACTAGCGGGAGGTGGGATGCGCAGTATTTT. Its translation is CASRSGTSGRWDAQYF.

This chain connects TRBV7-9 to TRBJ2-6; D is uncertain. V was pared by 4 bases and J by 4 bases, with 8 bases between. CDR3 length equals 14 residues. Per the germline V gene, CDR1 is SEHNR and CDR2 is FQNEAQ (reference sequence). The CDR3, as DNA: TGTGCCAGCAGCTCCACGTTCGGGGCCAACGTCCTGACTTTC. Translation: CASSSTFGANVLTF.

The chain is built from TRBV6-6 and TRBJ2-5; D unclear. Germline V CDR1 and CDR2: MNHNY, SVGAGI (reference sequence). The CDR3 is 14 residues long. The V end lost 2 bases, the J end lost 1 base, and 8 bases lay between the germline ends. CDR3 DNA: TGTGCCAGCAGTTACGGGCTACCCCAAGAGACCCAGTACTTC. It specifies CASSYGLPQETQYF.

The J gene is TRBJ2-1, the V gene TRBV2; TRBD1 might be the D (6 bases). Deletions cut 6 bases from V and 8 bases from J, with 14 bases between. CDR3 size: 13 residues. Germline CDR1 is SNHLY and CDR2 is FYNNEI. The CDR3 nucleotides read TGTGCCAGCAGCTCGGTGGACAGCCATGAGCAGTTCTTC. Its translation: CASSSVDSHEQFF.

The chain uses TRBV2 and TRBJ2-5, with TRBD1 as a possible D gene (5 bases). In germline, CDR1 is SNHLY, CDR2 FYNNEI. V was cut by 3 bases and J by 1 base, with 15 bases left in between. This CDR3 has 16 residues. CDR3: CASSEGPPYGQETQYF. The CDR3, as DNA: TGTGCCAGCAGTGAGGGGCCCCCGTACGGCCAAGAGACCCAGTACTTC.

The chain employs TRBV27 and TRBJ2-3; D is undetermined. Germline CDR1 is MNHEY and CDR2 is SMNVEV (reference sequence). The CDR3 loop spans 14 amino acids. V gave up 7 bases and J gave up 0 bases, with 11 bases separating them. This chain's CDR3 is CASTYGASTDTQYF. The DNA of the CDR3 is TGTGCCAGCACTTACGGTGCTAGCACAGATACGCAGTATTTT.

This clone was seen only once. J is TRBJ2-7 and V is TRBV16; D gene unclear. Trimming pared 1 base from V and 2 bases from J, leaving 6 bases between. The CDR3 is 13 residues long. Germline assignment: CDR1 KGHSY and CDR2 FQNENV. The CDR3 sequence: CASSQFYTYEQYF. DNA for the CDR3: TGTGCCAGCAGCCAATTTTACACCTACGAGCAGTACTTC.

This clone has more than one count but fewer than ten. The identical CDR3 is also encoded by other nucleotide sequences in the sample. V is TRBV27 and J is TRBJ1-5; D not certain. Germline V lookup: CDR1 MNHEY, CDR2 SMNVEV (reference sequence). This CDR3 region has 12 residues. V was cut by 5 bases and J by 4 bases, with 6 bases left in between. The CDR3 DNA reads TGTGCCAGCAGTACGCAAAATCAGCCCCAGCATTTT. Amino acids: CASSTQNQPQHF.

The rearrangement links TRBV14 to TRBJ2-7; tentatively, D is TRBD1 or TRBD2 (5 bases each). V was shortened by 8 bases and J by 2 bases, with 10 bases between the two germline ends. The CDR3 runs 12 residues. CDR1 and CDR2 (germline): SGHDN, FVKESK. The CDR3 bases are TGTGCCAGCCGGGGCGGAACCTACGAGCAGTACTTC. Encoded protein: CASRGGTYEQYF.

V usage is TRBV27 and J usage is TRBJ1-2; 8 bases line up with TRBD1. This CDR3 has 14 residues. From germline, CDR1 is MNHEY and CDR2 SMNVEV (reference sequence). Trimming at V came to 2 bases and at J to 7 bases, leaving 6 bases not matched to a gene. CDR3: CASSLGQGALGYTF. Written as DNA, the CDR3 is TGTGCCAGCAGTTTAGGGCAGGGGGCGCTTGGCTACACCTTC.

V usage is TRBV28 and J usage is TRBJ2-7, with TRBD2 matching 8 bases. The germline V gene encodes CDR1 MDHEN and CDR2 SYDVKM. The V gene end was trimmed by 3 bases and the J gene end by 2 bases; junction bases not matched to a gene: 6. This CDR3 has 15 amino acids. Here the CDR3 DNA reads TGTGCCAGCAGTTTCGAGCGGGGGACGACCTACGAGCAGTACTTC. It is translated as CASSFERGTTYEQYF.

The chain has TRBV7-8 and TRBJ2-7; 9 bases are a match to TRBD1. Trimming removed 5 bases from V and 3 bases from J; junction bases left unmatched: 5. The CDR3 loop spans 14 amino acids. CDR1 is SGHVS and CDR2 is FQNEAQ in the germline V gene. The CDR3 sequence: CASSPGTGRYEQYF. The DNA of the CDR3 is TGTGCCAGCAGCCCGGGGACAGGGCGCTACGAGCAGTACTTC.

The chain employs TRBV11-2 and TRBJ2-1, with D maybe TRBD2 (5 bases). Germline CDR1 is SGHAT and CDR2 is FQNNGV. V gave up 1 base and J gave up 6 bases, with 13 bases separating them. The CDR3 is 15 residues long. The CDR3 loop reads CASSLVGSGLNEQFF. Written as DNA, the CDR3 is TGTGCCAGCAGCTTAGTAGGGTCAGGACTCAATGAGCAGTTCTTC.

The J gene is TRBJ2-1, the V gene TRBV6-5; 9 nucleotides agree with TRBD1. V gave up 0 bases and J gave up 5 bases; unmatched junction bases: 5. CDR3 length: 16 amino acids. Germline V gene lookup returns CDR1 MNHEY and CDR2 SVGAGI. The CDR3 DNA is TGTGCCAGCAGTTACTCCGGGACAGGGACAGACAATGAGCAGTTCTTC. Translating gives CASSYSGTGTDNEQFF.

V is TRBV18 and J is TRBJ2-7; no reliable D call. Germline V gene data show CDR1 as KGHSH and CDR2 as LQKENI. Between the trimmed V and J ends, which lost 6 bases and 2 bases, there was a span of 14 bases. The CDR3 has 14 amino acids. The CDR3 loop reads CASSPTLAPYEQYF. CDR3 DNA sequence: TGTGCCAGCTCTCCCACGCTGGCCCCCTACGAGCAGTACTTC. The entire variable domain, with the rest obtained from reference TRBV18 and TRBJ2-7, is as follows: NAGVMQNPRHLVRRRGQEARLRCSPMKGHSHVYWYRQLPEEGLKFMVYLQKENIIDESGMPKERFSAEFPKEGPSILRIQQVVRGDSAAYFCASSPTLAPYEQYFGPGTRLTVT.